This TCR beta chain came from a study of blood T cell repertoires in COVID-19. Overall study context: Spain, Italy and the United States supplied samples that represented acute and convalescent COVID-19.

Repertoires were generated with immunoSEQ multiplex PCR, while TCRdb's copy carries only in-frame clones and drops some. This sample yields over 250,000 clones, of which 75% to 90% are seen a single time; more than 9.5% belongs to the top ten. V lost 3 bases and J lost 2; bases outside the gene matches: 4. Germline CDR1 reads SGHAT; CDR2 reads FQNNGV. The CDR3 runs 14 residues. The sequence was obtained from a woman between 65 and 79 years old with acute or convalescent COVID-19. The chain has TRBV11-2 and TRBJ2-7; TRBD2 matches 7 bases. The specimen was peripheral blood. The CDR3 loop is CASSFRGGTYEQYF. For the CDR3, the DNA is TGTGCCAGCAGCTTCCGCGGGGGAACCTACGAGCAGTACTTC.